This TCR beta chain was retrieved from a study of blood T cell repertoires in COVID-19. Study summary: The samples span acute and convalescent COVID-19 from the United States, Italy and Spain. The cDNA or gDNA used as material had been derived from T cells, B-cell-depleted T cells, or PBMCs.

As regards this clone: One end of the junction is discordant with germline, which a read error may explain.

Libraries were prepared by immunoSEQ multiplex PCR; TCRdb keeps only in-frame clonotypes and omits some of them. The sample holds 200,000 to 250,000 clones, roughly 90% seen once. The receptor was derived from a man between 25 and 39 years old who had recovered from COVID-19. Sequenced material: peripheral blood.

The CDR3 is CATSRELASGGLATDTQYF. CDR3 nucleotides: TGTGCCACCAGCCGAGAGCTGGCTAGCGGGGGGCTAGCTACAGATACGCAGTATTTT. The rearrangement joins TRBV15 to TRBJ2-3; TRBD2 matches at 11 bases. The V gene's germline CDR1 is LNHNV and CDR2 YYDKDF (reference sequence). The CDR3 covers 19 residues.